This entry lists 8 T cell receptor beta chains sequenced from one sample in a study of cytomegalovirus exposure and HLA in healthy donors. 60 Vbeta and 13 Jbeta primers were used in PCR. Method: immunoSEQ multiplex PCR; TCRdb's copy keeps in-frame clones and lacks some. Counted here are about 160,000 clones, roughly 85% occurring once; the ten biggest clones make up under 2.5%. Sequences were obtained from PBMCs. The receptors stem from a man in his forties in good health and CMV-seronegative.

The J gene is TRBJ1-5, the V gene TRBV6-1; no clear D gene. The V gene lost 10 bases and the J gene lost 2 bases, with 12 bases spanning the gap. This CDR3 is built from 13 residues. Germline assignment: CDR1 MNHNS and CDR2 SASEGT. The CDR3 bases are TGTGCCATAACGGTTCTGGGCAATCAGCCCCAGCATTTT. It codes for CAITVLGNQPQHF.

V usage is TRBV19 and J usage is TRBJ1-2, with 7 nucleotides matching TRBD1. The germline V gene encodes CDR1 LNHDA and CDR2 SQIVND (reference sequence). Trimming took 9 bases from V and 4 from J; bases not matched to a gene: 5. The CDR3 runs 12 residues. The CDR3 DNA follows: TGTGCCAGCCAGGACAGGTTCTATGGCTACACCTTC. Translated: CASQDRFYGYTF.

This chain's CDR3 is CASSFSTVSYEQYF. The CDR3 DNA reads TGCGCCAGCAGCTTTTCGACAGTGTCCTACGAGCAGTACTTC. The chain links TRBV5-1 to TRBJ2-7; tentatively, D is TRBD1 (5 bases). V lost 2 bases and J lost 1, with 10 bases in between. The CDR3 contains 14 residues. CDR1 is SGHRS and CDR2 is YFSETQ in the germline V gene.

The table lists this clone with a few counts. The V and J genes are TRBV5-1 and TRBJ1-1; maybe TRBD1 (5 bases). The germline V gene encodes CDR1 SGHRS and CDR2 YFSETQ. V lost 2 bases and J 4 bases, leaving 12 bases between the germline ends. The CDR3 has 14 amino acids. In DNA, the CDR3 is TGCGCCAGCAGCTTCGGGGGAGGGAGCACTGAAGCTTTCTTT. Amino acids: CASSFGGGSTEAFF.

This chain joins TRBV6-6 and TRBJ1-2, with D possibly being TRBD1 (6 bases). This CDR3 is 14 amino acids long. Germline CDR1 reads MNHNY; CDR2 reads SVGAGI (reference sequence). The germline V and J ends were trimmed by 0 bases and 8 bases, with 13 bases remaining between them. CDR3 protein: CASSYSQGMEGYTF. The DNA of the CDR3 is TGTGCCAGCAGTTACTCTCAGGGGATGGAGGGCTACACCTTC.

The V and J genes are TRBV28 and TRBJ2-2, with TRBD1 matching over 10 bases. Per germline, CDR1 MDHEN and CDR2 SYDVKM. The length of the CDR3 is 15 residues. J lost 5 bases, V lost 6 bases, and 6 bases had no gene match. The CDR3 sequence is CASRRTGGRTGELFF. The CDR3 nucleotides read TGTGCCAGCAGGCGGACAGGGGGTAGGACCGGGGAGCTGTTTTTT.

The gene calls are TRBV7-9 and TRBJ2-1, with a weak D call TRBD2 (6 bases). Between the trimmed V and J ends, which lost 0 bases and 0 bases, there was a span of 9 bases. CDR1 is SEHNR, CDR2 FQNEAQ, per germline (reference sequence). This CDR3 is built from 16 residues. The CDR3 reads CASSLASGSSYNEQFF. CDR3 in DNA: TGTGCCAGCAGCTTAGCGTCCGGGAGCTCCTACAATGAGCAGTTCTTC.

This clone was seen just once. The V and J genes are TRBV2 and TRBJ1-3, with D possibly TRBD1 on 5 matching bases. This CDR3 spans 14 amino acids. Trimming left V 6 bases short and J 4 bases short, with 13 bases between. CDR1 and CDR2 (germline): SNHLY, FYNNEI. CDR3 nucleotides: TGTGCCAGCAGCCTCCAGGGTTTGGGAAACACCATATATTTT. This gives the protein CASSLQGLGNTIYF. Using reference TRBV2 and TRBJ1-3 for the parts outside the CDR3, the full variable domain is EPEVTQTPSHQVTQMGQEVILRCVPISNHLYFYWYRQILGQKVEFLVSFYNNEISEKSEIFDDQFSVERPDGSNFTLKIRSTKLEDSAMYFCASSLQGLGNTIYFGEGSWLTVV.